This T cell receptor beta chain appears in the sequencing data of a study of blood T cell repertoires in COVID-19. Study at large: From T cells, B-cell-depleted T cells, or PBMCs came the material, which was cDNA or gDNA.

V shed 7 bases and J shed 4 bases, with 22 bases lying between them. Germline assignment: CDR1 MDHEN and CDR2 SYDVKM. This CDR3 region has 16 residues. Per the original data handling: Quantification of nucleated cells was approximated via reference gene primer amplification. Here immunoSEQ multiplex PCR was the method, and the copy in TCRdb shows in-frame clones only, minus some. V and J calls and clone size come straight from that table; D and trimming were deduced from the DNA. The profile shows 100,000 to 150,000 clones, roughly 69% of them singletons. Input material: peripheral blood. The rearrangement joins TRBV28 to TRBJ1-1, with TRBD1 as a possible D gene (5 bases). This TCR derives from a woman aged 70-85 years with acute or convalescent COVID-19. The CDR3 nucleotides read TGTGCCAGCAAGTTTGCGAGGGGCGGAGGGGTCACTGAAGCTTTCTTT. This codes for CASKFARGGGVTEAFF.